The following is a T cell receptor (beta chain) sequence with its context. A single count supports this clone. Its antigen has not been determined. No base quality values were provided; no much bigger clone lies one nucleotide off. Receptor libraries were prepared by the immunoSEQ multiplex PCR assay. For the multiplex PCR, a mixture combining 60 forward primers for TCR Vbeta segments and 13 reverse primers for TCR Jbeta segments was used. A multiplex PCR assay on genomic DNA amplified the CDR3 region of rearranged TCR beta genes. The amplified TCR beta libraries were sequenced on the Illumina HiSeq System as 87-base-pair reads. The paper's data handling went like this. In a later analysis, approximately 74 million unique TCR beta chains were counted across the roughly 610 repertoires, and around 10 million of these chains were shared by at least two donors. Raw reads were error-corrected and collapsed into unique sequences with a nearest-neighbor algorithm that merged closely related sequences to remove PCR and sequencing errors. CDR3 sequences were aligned to IMGT reference sequences to assign V, D and J gene segments. For a sequence to be retained, a match of at least six nucleotides to both a V gene segment and a J gene segment was required. Rearrangements were classified as productive when the CDR3 lacked stop codons and remained in frame with V and J, and all other rearrangements were classified as non-productive. Following IMGT convention, CDR3 was defined as the stretch from the second conserved V-encoded cysteine to the conserved J-encoded phenylalanine. The earlier analysis of 550 to 650 of the donors excluded any sequence lacking an unambiguous match to a single V gene segment. In an earlier analysis of several hundred of the donors, V segments were called functional above 56.7% productive rearrangements and were called segregating when the between-donor standard deviation exceeded 5%. A statistical classification framework was built to diagnose cytomegalovirus status from the catalog of TCR beta chain sequences. In a later analysis, TCR nucleotide sequences were compared against IMGT/GENE-DB human TR gene sequences so that V and J genes could be assigned. In a later analysis, CDR3 sequences and most-parsimonious VDJ recombination scenarios were assigned using the TCRdist pipeline. In a later analysis, every TCR beta chain was defined by the combination of its CDR3 amino acid sequence and its V-gene family, and reads without a unique V-gene family were dropped. To address suspected cross-contamination and a sequencing artifact, a later analysis removed around 590 highly shared, low-generation-probability nucleotide sequences. A later analysis calculated a clonal expansion index for each public chain from normalized within-repertoire ranks of inferred template counts. A later analysis computed generation probabilities with a VDJ recombination model fitted to out-of-frame rearrangements, and checked the results against IGoR. Hypergeometric tests were used in a later analysis to score TCR-TCR, TCR-HLA and TCR-CMV co-occurrence, with a repertoire-size bias correction applied to the TCR pairs. A later analysis estimated false discovery rates by permuting HLA or CMV assignments 20 times. In a later analysis, co-occurring TCRs were grouped using DBSCAN, and TCRdist sequence similarity was added for clustering within HLA-allele-positive subsets. Repertoires with fewer than 30,000 or more than 120,000 public chains were left out of co-occurrence clustering, as were roughly five repertoires with anomalous nucleotide sharing. TCRdb provides this immuneACCESS table in a form limited to in-frame rearrangements. Some clones are lacking; in checked studies, under half of them reflect an unresolved V gene, and why the rest are absent is not known. Clone size and V and J calls were adopted from that table, with D and trimming inferred from the DNA. A total of 130,000 or so clones appear in this sample, 78% of them only once. Approximately 1.5% of the sample is taken by the ten largest.

The cohort comprised 666 healthy bone marrow donors. Cohort members were all nominally healthy when sampled, although unrecorded immune exposures were likely present. The donor was CMV seronegative and belonged to the group of 380 or so seronegative cohort members. A peripheral blood sample was provided by each donor, and peripheral blood mononuclear cells were used for TCR beta sequencing. Genomic DNA extraction from the blood cell samples was performed with the Qiagen DNeasy Blood Extraction Kit. The entry originates in a study of cytomegalovirus exposure and HLA in healthy donors (dated by TCRdb to about 2017). About the investigation overall: An earlier analysis of some 500 of the donors reported about 250 Gb of sequence data and some 100 million unique TCR beta sequences from 150 million to 200 million T cells. An early release covering 550 to 700 HLA-typed donors comprised about 310 gigabases of sequencing data and around 80 million unique TCR sequences. Of the 300 to 500 genotyped donors, roughly 80% were placed in the genetic ancestry cluster associated with self-reported Caucasian donors. The study was designed to test whether signatures of past pathogen exposure could be identified by cataloging public T cell receptors. The T cell repertoires of 666 subjects were profiled by immunosequencing and related to cytomegalovirus serostatus. In addition to the first cohort of hundreds of subjects, a separate validation cohort of 130 or so different subjects was used. The study combined high-throughput TCR immunosequencing, statistical association of individual TCRs with disease status, and machine learning to predict cytomegalovirus infection status. In a later analysis, previously published TCR beta repertoires from more than 500 donors were re-analyzed and high-resolution HLA genotyping was added so that TCR occurrence patterns could be studied. Rather than drawing on any new phenotypic data, the later analysis identified candidate immune exposures from TCR beta sequences and the way those sequences occurred across donors. An earlier analysis of 587 of the donors used high-throughput TCR beta sequencing to judge whether each TCR beta V gene segment behaved as functional or pseudogenic. Donor age, sex, ethnicity and CMV serostatus were compiled alongside the repertoire data. A later genetic analysis took genome-wide SNP genotypes for 398 of the 666 donors and used that subset as a discovery cohort. All discovery cohort repertoires had been generated on a single sequencing platform. Both class I and class II loci were covered by HLA typing, at four-digit resolution. The number of typed donors differed by locus: roughly 620-640 for A, B, C, DRB1 and DQB1; 500 to 550 for DQA1; fewer than 610 for DPA1; and roughly 490 for DPB1. A handful of DR-DQ haplotypes were handled as single units for association and clustering because linkage in the cohort was strong. Among about 390 genotyped donors of the cohort, an average of roughly 240,000 unique TCR beta nucleotide sequences were sequenced per donor, around a sixth of them non-productive. What the study reported, not specific to this receptor: In vitro tests confirmed that three of the cytomegalovirus-associated TCR beta chains recognize cytomegalovirus antigens. Sequencing depth was assumed to be roughly uniform across donors in the presence/absence analyses, though that assumption may not hold. A further reported finding was that TCR beta sequences accurately predicted the HLA-A and HLA-B alleles for most subjects in the first cohort. According to a later genetic analysis, donors in an Asian-associated ancestry cluster had fewer N-insertions in productive TCRs than the approximately 670-donor mean. According to a later analysis, parvovirus B19, influenza, CMV and Epstein-Barr virus appeared linked to several top co-occurrence clusters. In a later analysis, around 17,000 TCR beta sequences were associated with specific HLA alleles at a false discovery rate of 0.05. Because counts were too low, 15 to 20 rarely observed V segments, including chromosome 9 orphons, were excluded from the earlier analysis of a few hundred of the donors. The classifier was reported to diagnose cytomegalovirus status with high specificity and sensitivity in both the original cohort and the validation cohort. CMV serostatus was the only immune exposure information available for the cohort. A cluster of highly shared sequence variants was judged likely to be a technical artifact of the sequencing pipeline. In a later genetic analysis, a missense DCLRE1C variant was associated with V-gene and J-gene trimming of TCR beta chains, and the association was replicated in an independent cohort. HLA typing was unavailable for some donors at each locus, so association tests used only the typed subset. Strong co-occurrence of HLA alleles, especially DR and DQ, made assigning TCR associations to individual alleles difficult. The authors suggested that the approach could potentially be extended to other disease states and immunological phenotypes. A later analysis found that most CMV-associated TCR beta chains appeared HLA-restricted, with HLA associations seemingly driven largely by CMV exposure. In an earlier analysis of some 540 of the donors, most TCR beta V segments appeared in productive rearrangements about 90% or about 30% of the time, broadly matching IMGT annotations. In a later analysis, the rate of TCR association differed among HLA loci, with DRB1 alleles having the most associated TCRs and HLA-C alleles having the fewest. Only TCR beta chains were sequenced in this cohort, and the absence of alpha or paired-chain data limited detectable features. Compared with equally common non-associated chains, HLA-associated TCR beta chains in a later analysis were more clonally expanded and had lower generation probabilities. While some public TCRs were present in many individuals, most TCR sequences turned up only very rarely across donors. Linkage disequilibrium might explain the correlated functional status among segregating V segments, but an unknown experimental factor could not be ruled out. A total of about 180 TCR beta chains were listed by the study as associated with cytomegalovirus. The 87-base-pair reads could not distinguish some IMGT-functional V segments, including TRBV6-2 and TRBV6-3, so those segments were excluded.

The CDR3, cysteine through phenylalanine, is 14 amino acids long. CDR3 DNA is the only sequence kept; it has 42 bases, read in frame from the first base. V is cut back by 4 bases and J by 4 bases, with 4 bases in the junction unmatched. The germline V gene sets CDR1 to MGHRA and CDR2 to YSYEKL. This sequence originates from a female donor in good health and CMV-seronegative. What was sequenced was PBMCs. The sequence is built from TRBV4-1 and TRBJ2-3, with 8 bases matching TRBD2. This receptor has the CDR3 CASSPPTSADTQYF. The base sequence is TGCGCCAGCAGCCCCCCGACTAGCGCAGATACGCAGTATTTT.